This entry describes one T cell receptor (beta chain). Its antigen remains unidentified. The CDR3 is 14 residues long. Unmatched junction bases numbered 5, after V lost 5 bases and J lost 3 bases. Germline V lookup: CDR1 MRHNA, CDR2 SNTAGT. These data originate in a study of shared clonotypes between healthy human individuals. Overall study results and limits: Rarefaction curves obtained for sorted subsets showed sequencing incomplete despite large depth.

DNA at around 200 ng, tens of thousands of T cell genomes, went into sorted-subset replicate PCRs. The assay was immunoSEQ multiplex PCR, and TCRdb's table has in-frame clones only and misses some. The top ten hold nearly 1.5% of the sample, which has about 1 million clones, approximately 70% seen once. This receptor was obtained from a man in his late teens or twenties in good health. The chain uses TRBV6-4 and TRBJ2-3; 7 bases agree with TRBD1. Sequenced sample: memory CD4+ T cells sorted from blood. Indicated subset: CD45RA-negative fraction. CDR3 sequence reads: CASSKGGSTDTQYF. CDR3 nucleotides: TGTGCCAGCAGTAAAGGGGGCTCGACAGATACGCAGTATTTT.